The clone carrying this TCR beta chain was counted only a few times. Its target is not known. The source of the sample is a study of beta chain features in type 1 diabetes. Study-level points and caveats: Among patients with Type 1 diabetes, TCRB CDR3s were moderately but significantly shorter in every one of the four CD4+ subsets. Naive, central memory and Treg TCRB repertoires appeared more alike in patients than in healthy donors.

The CDR3 runs 15 residues. Trimming took 8 bases from V and 3 from J, leaving 16 bases between them. Germline V gene sequence: CDR1 LNHDA, CDR2 SQIVND (reference sequence). Reverse transcribing all isolated RNA meant expressed TCRB transcripts were sequenced. Approximately 4 million reads was the average for naive, central memory and regulatory T cell samples. Sequencing was performed with immunoSEQ multiplex PCR; in TCRdb, only in-frame clones are kept and a portion is missing. The table shows 200,000 to 250,000 clones, with about 15% occurring only once. Isolation of CD4+ naive, central memory, regulatory and stem cell-like memory cells was achieved by sorting via CD45RO/CCR7/CD25/CD127/CD95/CD27.

The chain combines TRBV19 with TRBJ1-4, with a tentative D call TRBD1 (6 bases). Input material: naive CD4+ T cells from blood. The sequence derives from a man aged 25-45 years with type 1 diabetes. The CDR3: CASSGGAVANEKLFF. The CDR3, as DNA: TGTGCCAGTTCGGGGGGGGCCGTGGCTAATGAAAAACTGTTTTTT.